This T cell receptor beta chain appears in the sequencing data of a study of high-grade serous ovarian cancer treatment subgroups. Study as a whole: Mean per sample: about 15,000 reads, some 8,100 unique TCR beta rearrangements.

Study results and limitations: TCR relatedness rose with neoantigen level and trended with mutation load.

The method was immunoSEQ multiplex PCR; TCRdb's version includes in-frame clones alone and lacks a portion of them. This sample has about 1,400 clones, with roughly 73% found just once. There are 14 residues in the CDR3. CDR1 and CDR2 from the germline V gene are SGHAT and FQNNGV. The germline V and J ends were trimmed by 3 bases and 8 bases, with 16 bases remaining between them. Tumor tissue was taken before any definitive surgery or chemotherapy was given. As for this clone: What it recognizes is unknown.

This clonotype was obtained from a human donor with high-grade serous ovarian cancer. The chain is built from TRBV11-2 and TRBJ1-2; maybe TRBD1 (5 bases). The material sequenced was tumor tissue. The CDR3, as DNA: TGTGCCAGCAGCTTGGGGGACCGGGGTTGGGGCTACACCTTC. Its translation is CASSLGDRGWGYTF. The entire variable domain, with the rest obtained from reference TRBV11-2 and TRBJ1-2, is as follows: EAGVAQSPRYKIIEKRQSVAFWCNPISGHATLYWYQQILGQGPKLLIQFQNNGVVDDSQLPKDRFSAERLKGVDSTLKIQPAKLEDSAVYLCASSLGDRGWGYTFGSGTRLTVV.